One and the same sample provided the 20 T cell receptor beta chains below, sequenced in a study of blood T cells in healthy people across ages. A J-beta primer mix and a sample-barcoded 5' primer were used in a second PCR of roughly 6 to 12 cycles. TCRdb reprocessed the 5' RACE reads via MiXCR and lists one record per CDR3 protein. Among about 1.7 million distinct CDR3 sequences listed, about 28% were seen once. Specimen: blood. These TCRs come from a woman aged 25 to 39 in good health.

This sequence joins TRBV5-1 and TRBJ2-1; 8 bases are shared with TRBD1. After removal of 4 bases from V and 10 bases from J, the junction contained 13 bases not matched to a gene. CDR3 length: 15 amino acids. Germline values: CDR1 SGHRS, CDR2 YFSETQ. DNA for the CDR3: TGCGCCAGCAGCCCCGCATCAGGGGGCTTCTACGAGCAGTTCTTC. Translating gives CASSPASGGFYEQFF.

Regarding this clonotype: At one end the junction does not follow the germline gene, possibly because of a read error. The rearrangement joins TRBV7-3 to TRBJ2-3, with 10 bases that match TRBD1. The V gene's germline CDR1 is SGHTA and CDR2 FQGTGA. This CDR3 has 17 residues. The CDR3 here is CVSSLTWDRGGTDTQYF. The CDR3 nucleotides are TGTGTCAGCAGCTTAACGTGGGACAGGGGCGGCACAGATACGCAGTATTTT.

This rearrangement joins TRBV28 to TRBJ2-5, with D perhaps assigned TRBD1 or TRBD2 (5 bases each). The DNA end is a closer match to TRBJ2-7, so the J assignment may be wrong. Per germline, CDR1 MDHEN and CDR2 SYDVKM. The CDR3 runs to 14 residues. The CDR3 region is CASMPRGRAYEQYF. CDR3 DNA: TGTGCCAGCATGCCCCGGGGCAGGGCCTACGAGCAGTACTTC.

The chain recombines TRBV30 with TRBJ2-6, with D perhaps matching TRBD1 (5 bases). The V end lost 2 bases, the J end lost 3 bases, and 8 bases lay between the germline ends. The CDR3 runs to 14 residues. Per germline, CDR1 GTSNPN and CDR2 SVGIG (reference sequence). The CDR3 loop is CAWSSGFGANVLTF. The CDR3 DNA reads TGTGCCTGGAGTTCAGGGTTTGGGGCCAACGTCCTGACTTTC.

This clonotype was seen a handful of times. The rearrangement links TRBV12-3 or TRBV12-4 to TRBJ2-1; no reliable D call. There are 14 residues in the CDR3. Deletions cut 3 bases from V and 7 bases from J, with 13 bases between. The chain's CDR3 is CASSFPSLANEQFF. Here the CDR3 DNA reads TGTGCCAGCAGTTTTCCAAGCCTCGCGAATGAGCAGTTCTTC.

The chain is built from TRBV29-1 and TRBJ1-5; D remains unclear. CDR3 length equals 12 residues. The V gene lost 8 bases and the J gene lost 6 bases, with 14 bases spanning the gap. Looked up from germline, CDR1 is SQVTM and CDR2 is ANQGSEA. In DNA form, the CDR3 reads TGCAGCCTACCGAGATTAAGTCAGCCCCAGCATTTT. Its protein product is CSLPRLSQPQHF. Supplemented by reference TRBV29-1 and TRBJ1-5, the full variable domain reads SAVISQKPSRDICQRGTSLTIQCQVDSQVTMMFWYRQQPGQSLTLIATANQGSEATYESGFVIDKFPISRPNLTFSTLTVSNMSPEDSSIYLCSLPRLSQPQHFGDGTRLSIL.

The CDR3 DNA follows: TGTGCCAGCAGCCTAAGGCTAGCGGGAGCGGCAGATACGCAGTATTTT. This codes for CASSLRLAGAADTQYF. The chain employs TRBV5-6 and TRBJ2-3, with TRBD2 identical over 10 bases. The J segment lost 4 bases and the V segment lost 4 bases, leaving 9 bases of the junction unmatched. Germline V gene sequence: CDR1 SGHDT, CDR2 YYEEEE. This CDR3 comprises 16 residues.

The V call is TRBV18, the J call TRBJ1-3; maybe TRBD1 (6 bases). The CDR3 length is 16 residues. V was clipped by 3 bases and J by 0 bases, with 12 bases between them. Germline assignment: CDR1 KGHSH and CDR2 LQKENI. The CDR3 loop is CASSPPGAYSGNTIYF. Here the CDR3 DNA reads TGTGCCAGCTCACCCCCAGGGGCCTACTCTGGAAACACCATATATTTT.

The rearrangement links TRBV6-5 to TRBJ1-1; 8 bases align to TRBD1. The CDR3 length is 14 residues. The V and J ends lost 5 bases and 5 bases, in that order; junction bases with no gene match: 7. CDR1 MNHEY and CDR2 SVGAGI come from the germline V gene. CDR3 coding DNA: TGTGCCAGCAGTGAGGACAGGGTAAGGACTGAAGCTTTCTTT. Encoded protein: CASSEDRVRTEAFF.

The chain links TRBV20-1 to TRBJ1-2; no firm D call. The CDR3 spans 11 residues. Germline CDR1 reads DFQATT; CDR2 reads SNEGSKA (reference sequence). V was pared by 3 bases and J by 6 bases, with 8 bases between. CDR3 in DNA: TGCAGTGCTAGCCGTCCAAATGGCTACACCTTC. This sequence encodes CSASRPNGYTF.

The V gene is TRBV28, the J gene TRBJ2-2; TRBD2 matches 8 bases. This CDR3 contains 15 residues. V lost 8 bases, J lost 4 bases, and 9 bases stayed unmatched. Germline-derived CDR1 and CDR2 are MDHEN and SYDVKM. The CDR3 sequence: CASGYRGGPTGELFF. CDR3 nucleotides: TGTGCCAGCGGGTACCGGGGGGGGCCCACCGGGGAGCTGTTTTTT. Full variable domain (outside the CDR3, taken from reference TRBV28 and TRBJ2-2): DVKVTQSSRYLVKRTGEKVFLECVQDMDHENMFWYRQDPGLGLRLIYFSYDVKMKEKGDIPEGYSVSREKKERFSLILESASTNQTSMYLCASGYRGGPTGELFFGEGSRLTVL.

CDR3 in DNA: TGTGCCTGGAACAGGACCCCGAATCAGCCCCAGCATTTT. Protein product: CAWNRTPNQPQHF. V is TRBV30 and J is TRBJ1-5, with a tentative D call TRBD1 (5 bases). The length of the CDR3 is 13 residues. Trimming shortened V by 4 bases and J by 4 bases, and 11 bases separated the two germline ends. Germline CDR1 GTSNPN, CDR2 SVGIG (reference sequence).

The V and J genes are TRBV5-1 and TRBJ2-7, with 8 nucleotides matching TRBD1. CDR1 and CDR2 from the germline V gene are SGHRS and YFSETQ. This CDR3 contains 15 residues. Trimming took 4 bases from V and 2 from J; bases not matched to a gene: 8. In DNA form, the CDR3 reads TGCGCCAGCAGCGTAGGACAGGGAATTACCTACGAGCAGTACTTC. Translated, it gives CASSVGQGITYEQYF.

In DNA, the CDR3 is TGTGCCAGCAGCTTAGGAGGGTCTAGCGCCGCCTACGAGCAGTACTTC. Amino acid sequence: CASSLGGSSAAYEQYF. This chain uses TRBV7-2 with TRBJ2-7, with a tentative D call TRBD2 (6 bases). Per germline, CDR1 SGHTA and CDR2 FQGNSA. The CDR3 contains 16 residues. V was clipped by 1 base and J by 2 bases, with 15 bases between them.

The chain has TRBV6-5 and TRBJ1-1; D remains ambiguous. CDR1 and CDR2 from the germline V gene are MNHEY and SVGAGI. The CDR3 runs to 15 residues. Trimming took 5 bases from V and 3 from J, leaving 16 bases between them. The CDR3 here is CASSLRRGWDTEAFF. The CDR3 nucleotides are TGTGCCAGCAGTCTCCGTCGTGGTTGGGACACTGAAGCTTTCTTT.

CDR3 amino acids: CAISRGGNSNQPQHF. The CDR3 DNA reads TGTGCCATCAGTCGTGGGGGGAATAGCAATCAGCCCCAGCATTTT. This rearrangement joins TRBV10-3 to TRBJ1-5; TRBD1 might be the D (5 bases). The CDR3 consists of 15 residues. V dropped 5 bases and J dropped 0 bases, with 11 bases sitting between them. The germline CDR1 and CDR2 sequences are ENHRY and SYGVKD.

This clonotype was observed a few times. The chain carries TRBV15 and TRBJ1-1, with 10 bases matching TRBD1. CDR1 and CDR2 (germline): LNHNV, YYDKDF (reference sequence). V trimming: 0 bases; J trimming: 1 base; junction bases outside the gene matches: 11. The CDR3 has 19 amino acids. Here the CDR3 DNA reads TGTGCCACCAGCAGAGATCAAGTGGGACAGGGGCTAGGGAACACTGAAGCTTTCTTT. This sequence encodes CATSRDQVGQGLGNTEAFF.

J is TRBJ2-7 and V is TRBV5-6, with 9 bases matching TRBD1. V lost 0 bases to trimming and J lost 5 bases; unmatched junction nucleotides: 6. Germline CDR1 and CDR2: SGHDT and YYEEEE. CDR3 length: 15 residues. For the CDR3, the DNA is TGTGCCAGCAGCTTGGTAGGGACAGGGCCCCACGAGCAGTACTTC. Translation: CASSLVGTGPHEQYF.

This clonotype has at least ten counts. This sequence joins TRBV20-1 and TRBJ2-7, with 8 positions matching TRBD1. Germline trimming cut 6 bases from V and 5 bases from J; bases unmatched to any gene: 3. CDR1 is DFQATT and CDR2 is SNEGSKA in the germline V gene (reference sequence). The CDR3 totals 11 residues. CDR3 sequence: CSADRVNEQYF. The DNA for the CDR3 is TGCAGTGCGGACAGGGTCAACGAGCAGTACTTC.

With respect to this clonotype: This may be a read error: a much more frequent sequence differs by one nucleotide. CDR3 coding DNA: TGTGCCACCAGTGCAGAACACCTCTCCTACAATGAGCAGTTCTTC. Translation: CATSAEHLSYNEQFF. The chain links TRBV24-1 to TRBJ2-1, with D unresolved. CDR1 is KGHDR and CDR2 is SFDVKD in the germline V gene. V lost 5 bases to trimming and J lost 0 bases, with 10 bases between them. The CDR3 sequence is 15 residues long.